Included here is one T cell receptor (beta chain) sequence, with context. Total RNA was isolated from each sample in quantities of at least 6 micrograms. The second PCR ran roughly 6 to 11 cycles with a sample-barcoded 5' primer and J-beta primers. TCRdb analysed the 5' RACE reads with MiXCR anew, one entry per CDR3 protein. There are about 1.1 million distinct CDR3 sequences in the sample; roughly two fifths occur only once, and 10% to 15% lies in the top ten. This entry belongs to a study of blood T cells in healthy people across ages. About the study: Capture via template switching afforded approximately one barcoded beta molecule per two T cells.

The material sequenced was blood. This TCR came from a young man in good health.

The CDR3 DNA follows: TGTGCCAGCAGCCAGGAACTCCATCTACGCACAGATACGCAGTATTTT. Translated: CASSQELHLRTDTQYF. V and J are TRBV4-2 and TRBJ2-3; D gene ambiguous. The CDR3 is made up of 16 amino acids. V gave up 3 bases and J gave up 1 base, with 14 bases separating them. The germline V gene has CDR1 LGHNA and CDR2 YNFKEQ.